The 15 T cell receptor beta chains reported below all come from one sample, sequenced in a study of cytomegalovirus exposure and HLA in healthy donors. Generated by immunoSEQ multiplex PCR, the TCRdb table keeps only in-frame clones and is missing some. This table has 150,000 to 200,000 clones, around 92% appearing once. The material sequenced was PBMCs. All receptors come from a man younger than 30 in good health and CMV-seropositive.

The chain combines TRBV6-1 with TRBJ1-1, with 8 bases fitting TRBD1. Trimming at V came to 6 bases and at J to 4 bases, leaving 4 bases not matched to a gene. Germline values: CDR1 MNHNS, CDR2 SASEGT. CDR3 length: 13 residues. Here the CDR3 reads CASSPQGGTEAFF. For the CDR3, the DNA is TGTGCCAGCAGCCCACAGGGGGGCACTGAAGCTTTCTTT.

The genes are TRBV27 and TRBJ2-7; the match to TRBD2 covers 11 bases. CDR1 MNHEY and CDR2 SMNVEV come from the germline V gene (reference sequence). V trimming: 5 bases; J trimming: 3 bases; junction bases outside the gene matches: 3. The CDR3 has 14 amino acids. This CDR3 is CASSILAGGYEQYF. The CDR3 coding sequence is TGTGCCAGCAGTATCCTAGCGGGGGGCTACGAGCAGTACTTC.

This clone was counted once. This rearrangement joins TRBV29-1 to TRBJ1-1; a possible D gene is TRBD1 (5 bases). Germline values: CDR1 SQVTM, CDR2 ANQGSEA. The CDR3 covers 13 residues. V lost 5 bases to trimming and J lost 5 bases, with 15 bases between them. DNA of the CDR3: TGCAGCGTTAGGGGCCAACAGAGGACTGAAGCTTTCTTT. This gives the protein CSVRGQQRTEAFF.

In its sample, this clone was seen once. J is TRBJ1-2 and V is TRBV19; 8 bases map to TRBD1. The CDR3 covers 15 residues. Germline V lookup: CDR1 LNHDA, CDR2 SQIVND (reference sequence). With V trimmed by 3 bases and J by 6 bases, 9 bases remained unmatched. The CDR3 sequence: CASSIPMQGADGYTF. CDR3 DNA: TGTGCCAGTAGTATCCCCATGCAGGGGGCAGATGGCTACACCTTC.

V is TRBV29-1 and J is TRBJ2-5, with 10 bases aligning to TRBD1. The junction had 11 bases not matched to a gene; V was cut back by 3 bases and J by 4 bases. Germline V CDR1 and CDR2: SQVTM, ANQGSEA. The CDR3 loop spans 16 amino acids. The CDR3 spells CSVETGGAAVLETQYF. CDR3 DNA sequence: TGCAGCGTTGAGACAGGGGGCGCGGCTGTTTTAGAGACCCAGTACTTC. Combining the CDR3 with reference TRBV29-1 and TRBJ2-5 gives the whole variable domain SAVISQKPSRDICQRGTSLTIQCQVDSQVTMMFWYRQQPGQSLTLIATANQGSEATYESGFVIDKFPISRPNLTFSTLTVSNMSPEDSSIYLCSVETGGAAVLETQYFGPGTRLLVL.

The chain couples TRBV11-1 to TRBJ2-7; 8 bases line up with TRBD1. Per the germline V gene, CDR1 is SGHAT and CDR2 is FQDESV (reference sequence). With V trimmed by 0 bases and J by 5 bases, 6 bases remained unmatched. This CDR3 region has 15 residues. The CDR3 sequence: CASSLARTGFDEQYF. The CDR3 DNA follows: TGTGCCAGCAGCTTAGCTCGGACAGGGTTCGACGAGCAGTACTTC.

This chain uses TRBV28 with TRBJ2-1; D remains ambiguous. Trimming took off 7 bases at V and 2 bases at J, with 12 bases between the two ends. CDR3 size: 14 residues. Germline CDR1 MDHEN, CDR2 SYDVKM. DNA for the CDR3: TGTGCCAGCACCAGTTCCTTTACCTACAATGAGCAGTTCTTC. Its protein is CASTSSFTYNEQFF.

This clone appeared a single time. The J gene is TRBJ2-7, the V gene TRBV6-5, with a tentative D call TRBD1 (5 bases). Germline-derived CDR1 and CDR2 are MNHEY and SVGAGI. Trimming took off 6 bases at V and 4 bases at J, with 13 bases between the two ends. This CDR3 comprises 13 residues. The CDR3 nucleotides read TGTGCCAGCAGCTCAGGGCTCGGGTACGAGCAGTACTTC. Its translation is CASSSGLGYEQYF.

The genes are TRBV7-9 and TRBJ2-7, with TRBD2 matching over 9 bases. This CDR3 is 13 amino acids long. Germline trimming cut 5 bases from V and 9 bases from J; bases unmatched to any gene: 8. Germline assignment: CDR1 SEHNR and CDR2 FQNEAQ (reference sequence). CDR3 in DNA: TGTGCCAGCAGCCCGATAGCGGGAGTACGGCAGTACTTC. The encoded protein is CASSPIAGVRQYF.

The chain employs TRBV6-1 and TRBJ1-1; D is unresolved. The V gene lost 4 bases and the J gene lost 10 bases, with 22 bases spanning the gap. The CDR3 extends over 15 amino acids. Germline CDR1 reads MNHNS; CDR2 reads SASEGT. CDR3 region: CASSGQISLPRGAFF. CDR3 sequence (DNA): TGTGCCAGCAGTGGGCAGATAAGTCTTCCCCGTGGAGCTTTCTTT.

This chain uses TRBV28 with TRBJ2-7; D is undetermined. The length of the CDR3 is 12 residues. V was cut by 6 bases and J by 12 bases, with 18 bases left in between. Germline CDR1 reads MDHEN; CDR2 reads SYDVKM. The CDR3 DNA follows: TGTGCCAGCAGGAGGCCCTCGGAGACCCTGTACTTC. Amino acid sequence: CASRRPSETLYF.

V gene TRBV5-1 combines with J gene TRBJ2-5, with 8 positions matching TRBD2. V shed 1 base and J 4 bases; nucleotides not matched to a gene: 6. CDR1 is SGHRS, CDR2 YFSETQ, per germline. This CDR3 has 15 residues. Written as DNA, the CDR3 is TGCGCCAGCAGCTTGTCGGGACTAGGGAGAGAGACCCAGTACTTC. Translation gives CASSLSGLGRETQYF.

The chain recombines TRBV7-9 with TRBJ2-1, with 10 nucleotides matching TRBD2. Germline V lookup: CDR1 SEHNR, CDR2 FQNEAQ (reference sequence). J lost 4 bases, V lost 2 bases, and 11 bases had no gene match. The CDR3 consists of 18 residues. DNA of the CDR3: TGTGCCAGCAGCTTAAGGGGTCTAGCGGGAGAGGGTTACAATGAGCAGTTCTTC. This encodes CASSLRGLAGEGYNEQFF.

This chain joins TRBV30 and TRBJ2-1; TRBD2 agrees at 8 bases. With V trimmed by 0 bases and J by 0 bases, 1 base remained unmatched. In germline, CDR1 is GTSNPN, CDR2 SVGIG (reference sequence). This CDR3 contains 15 residues. The CDR3 bases are TGTGCCTGGAGTGTAAGCGGGAGCTCCTACAATGAGCAGTTCTTC. The encoded protein is CAWSVSGSSYNEQFF. Together with reference TRBV30 and TRBJ2-1, the CDR3 gives the full variable domain: SQTIHQWPATLVQPVGSPLSLECTVEGTSNPNLYWYRQAAGRGLQLLFYSVGIGQISSEVPQNLSASRPQDRQFILSSKKLLLSDSGFYLCAWSVSGSSYNEQFFGPGTRLTVL.

The genes are TRBV6-4 and TRBJ2-5, with D perhaps TRBD1 (5 bases). The CDR3 length is 14 residues. Trimming removed 4 bases at V and 7 bases at J, with 16 bases between. Per the germline V gene, CDR1 is MRHNA and CDR2 is SNTAGT. CDR3 sequence: CASSGPQGSGTQYF. The CDR3 region has the DNA TGTGCCAGCAGTGGCCCTCAGGGCTCGGGGACCCAGTACTTC.